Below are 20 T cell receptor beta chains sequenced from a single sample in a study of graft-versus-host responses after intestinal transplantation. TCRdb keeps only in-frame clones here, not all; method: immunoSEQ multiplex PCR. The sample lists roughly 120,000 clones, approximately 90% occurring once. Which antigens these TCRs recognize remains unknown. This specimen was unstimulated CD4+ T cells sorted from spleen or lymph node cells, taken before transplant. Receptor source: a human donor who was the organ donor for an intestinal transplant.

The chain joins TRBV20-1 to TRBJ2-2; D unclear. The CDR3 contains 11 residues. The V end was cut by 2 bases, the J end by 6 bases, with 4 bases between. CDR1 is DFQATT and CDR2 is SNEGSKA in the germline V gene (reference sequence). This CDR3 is CSARRAGELFF. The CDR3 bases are TGCAGTGCTAGAAGGGCCGGGGAGCTGTTTTTT.

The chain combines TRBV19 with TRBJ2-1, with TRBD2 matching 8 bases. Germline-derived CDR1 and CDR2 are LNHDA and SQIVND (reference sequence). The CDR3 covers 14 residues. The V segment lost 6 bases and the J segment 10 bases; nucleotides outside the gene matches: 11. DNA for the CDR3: TGTGCCAGTAGCGCCGGGACTAGGTTAGGCGAGCAGTTCTTC. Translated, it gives CASSAGTRLGEQFF.

DNA for the CDR3: TGTGCCAGCAGTGTCGAGGGGAGGGGAATGTATGGCTACACCTTC. This gives the protein CASSVEGRGMYGYTF. This chain connects TRBV6-4 to TRBJ1-2; the D gene is possibly TRBD1 (5 bases). There are 15 residues in the CDR3. Trimming pared 4 bases from V and 5 bases from J, leaving 17 bases between. Germline lookup yields CDR1 MRHNA and CDR2 SNTAGT.

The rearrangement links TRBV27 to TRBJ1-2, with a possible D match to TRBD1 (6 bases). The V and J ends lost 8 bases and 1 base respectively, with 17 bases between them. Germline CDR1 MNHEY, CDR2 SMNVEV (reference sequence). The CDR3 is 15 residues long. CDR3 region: CASGPGGADNYGYTF. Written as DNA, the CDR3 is TGTGCCAGCGGGCCCGGGGGCGCCGATAACTATGGCTACACCTTC.

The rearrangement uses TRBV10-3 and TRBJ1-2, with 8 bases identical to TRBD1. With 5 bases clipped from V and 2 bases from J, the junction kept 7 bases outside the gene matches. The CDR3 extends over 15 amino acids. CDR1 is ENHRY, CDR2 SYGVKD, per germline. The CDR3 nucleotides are TGTGCCATCAGTATCACAGGGGGACCCAACTATGGCTACACCTTC. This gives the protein CAISITGGPNYGYTF.

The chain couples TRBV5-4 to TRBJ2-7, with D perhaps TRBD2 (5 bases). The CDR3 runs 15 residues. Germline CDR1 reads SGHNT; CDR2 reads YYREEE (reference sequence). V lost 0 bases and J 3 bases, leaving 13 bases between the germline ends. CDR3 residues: CASSLVRGKVYEQYF. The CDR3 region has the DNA TGTGCCAGCAGCTTGGTCCGAGGGAAAGTCTACGAGCAGTACTTC. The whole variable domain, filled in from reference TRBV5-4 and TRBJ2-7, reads ETGVTQSPTHLIKTRGQQVTLRCSSQSGHNTVSWYQQALGQGPQFIFQYYREEENGRGNFPPRFSGLQFPNYSSELNVNALELDDSALYLCASSLVRGKVYEQYFGPGTRLTVT.

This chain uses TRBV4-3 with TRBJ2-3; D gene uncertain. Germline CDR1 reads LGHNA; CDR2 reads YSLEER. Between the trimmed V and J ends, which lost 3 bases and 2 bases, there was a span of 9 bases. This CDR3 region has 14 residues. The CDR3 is CASSQRIYTDTQYF. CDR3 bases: TGCGCCAGCAGCCAGAGGATCTACACAGATACGCAGTATTTT.

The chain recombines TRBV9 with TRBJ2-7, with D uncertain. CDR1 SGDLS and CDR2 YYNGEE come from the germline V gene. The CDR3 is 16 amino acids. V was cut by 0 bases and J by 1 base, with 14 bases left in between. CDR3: CASSVGFRLGSYEQYF. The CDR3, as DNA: TGTGCCAGCAGCGTAGGGTTTCGATTGGGATCCTACGAGCAGTACTTC. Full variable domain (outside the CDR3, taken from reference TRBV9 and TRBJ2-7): DSGVTQTPKHLITATGQRVTLRCSPRSGDLSVYWYQQSLDQGLQFLIQYYNGEERAKGNILERFSAQQFPDLHSELNLSSLELGDSALYFCASSVGFRLGSYEQYFGPGTRLTVT.

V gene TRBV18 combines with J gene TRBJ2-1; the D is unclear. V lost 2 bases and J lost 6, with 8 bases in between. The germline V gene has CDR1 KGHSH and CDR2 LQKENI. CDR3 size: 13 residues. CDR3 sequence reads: CASSPRVGNEQFF. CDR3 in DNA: TGTGCCAGCTCACCAAGGGTGGGCAATGAGCAGTTCTTC.

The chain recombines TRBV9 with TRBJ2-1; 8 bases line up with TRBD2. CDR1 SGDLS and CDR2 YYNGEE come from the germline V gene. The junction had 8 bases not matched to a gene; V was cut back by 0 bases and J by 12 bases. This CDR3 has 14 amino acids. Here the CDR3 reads CASSVDRAGERQFF. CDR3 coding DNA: TGTGCCAGCAGCGTAGATCGAGCGGGAGAAAGGCAGTTCTTC.

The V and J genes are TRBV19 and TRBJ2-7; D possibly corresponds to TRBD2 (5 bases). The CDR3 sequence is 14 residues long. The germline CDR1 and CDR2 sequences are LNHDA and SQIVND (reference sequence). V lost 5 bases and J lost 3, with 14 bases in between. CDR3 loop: CASSARDRNYEQYF. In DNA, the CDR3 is TGTGCCAGTAGTGCGAGGGATCGCAACTACGAGCAGTACTTC.

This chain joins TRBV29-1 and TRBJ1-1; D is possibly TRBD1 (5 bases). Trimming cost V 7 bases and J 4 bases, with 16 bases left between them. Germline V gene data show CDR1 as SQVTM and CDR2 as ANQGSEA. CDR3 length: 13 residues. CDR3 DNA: TGCAGCGCCGGGACTTCCGATGGCACTGAAGCTTTCTTT. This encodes CSAGTSDGTEAFF.

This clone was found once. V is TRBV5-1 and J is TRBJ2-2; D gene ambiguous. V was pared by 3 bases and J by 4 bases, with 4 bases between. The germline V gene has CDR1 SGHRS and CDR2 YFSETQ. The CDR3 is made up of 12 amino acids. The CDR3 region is CASSSATGELFF. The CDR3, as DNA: TGCGCCAGCAGCTCCGCCACCGGGGAGCTGTTTTTT.

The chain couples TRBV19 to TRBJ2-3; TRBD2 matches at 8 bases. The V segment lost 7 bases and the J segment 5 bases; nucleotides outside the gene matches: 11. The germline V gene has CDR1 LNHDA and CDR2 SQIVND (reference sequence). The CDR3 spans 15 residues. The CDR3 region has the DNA TGTGCCAGTACCCAACGGGGGGGGTTCAGAGATACGCAGTATTTT. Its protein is CASTQRGGFRDTQYF.

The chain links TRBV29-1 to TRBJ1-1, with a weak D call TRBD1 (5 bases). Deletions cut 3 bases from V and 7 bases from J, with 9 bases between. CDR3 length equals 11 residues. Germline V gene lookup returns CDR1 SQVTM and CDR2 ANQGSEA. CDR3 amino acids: CSVDGGVEAFF. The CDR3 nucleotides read TGCAGCGTTGACGGGGGGGTTGAAGCTTTCTTT.

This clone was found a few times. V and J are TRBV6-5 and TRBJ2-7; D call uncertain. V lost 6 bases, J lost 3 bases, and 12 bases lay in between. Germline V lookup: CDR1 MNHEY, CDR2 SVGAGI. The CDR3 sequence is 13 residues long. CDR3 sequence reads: CASSLGSLYEQYF. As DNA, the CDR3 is TGTGCCAGCAGCCTAGGGTCCCTCTACGAGCAGTACTTC.

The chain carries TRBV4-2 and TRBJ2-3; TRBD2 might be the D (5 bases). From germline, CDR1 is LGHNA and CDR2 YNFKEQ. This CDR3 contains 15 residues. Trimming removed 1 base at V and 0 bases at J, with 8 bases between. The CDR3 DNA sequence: TGTGCCAGCAGCCAAGCGGGAATTAGCACAGATACGCAGTATTTT. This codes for CASSQAGISTDTQYF.

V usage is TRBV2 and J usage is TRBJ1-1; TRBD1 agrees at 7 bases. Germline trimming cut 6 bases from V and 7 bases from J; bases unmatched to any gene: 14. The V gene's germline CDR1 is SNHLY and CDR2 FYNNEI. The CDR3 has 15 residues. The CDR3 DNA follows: TGTGCCAGCAGGGGGGGATCTACAGGGGCCGGTGAAGCTTTCTTT. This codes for CASRGGSTGAGEAFF.

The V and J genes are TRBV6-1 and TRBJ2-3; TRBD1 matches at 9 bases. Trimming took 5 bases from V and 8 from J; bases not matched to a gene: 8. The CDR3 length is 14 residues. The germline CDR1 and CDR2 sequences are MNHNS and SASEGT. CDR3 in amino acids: CASSWDRATLTQYF. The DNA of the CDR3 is TGTGCCAGCAGTTGGGACAGGGCCACACTTACGCAGTATTTT.

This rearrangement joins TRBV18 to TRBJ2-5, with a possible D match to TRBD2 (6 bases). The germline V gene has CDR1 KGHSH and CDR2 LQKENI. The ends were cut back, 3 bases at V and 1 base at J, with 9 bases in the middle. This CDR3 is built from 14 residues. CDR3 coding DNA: TGTGCCAGCTCACCGGGGAGGTCCCAAGAGACCCAGTACTTC. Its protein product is CASSPGRSQETQYF.